This T cell receptor beta chain was sequenced during a study of T cell repertoires in cytomegalovirus infection. Study context: Evidence of both CMV infection and a matching HLA type came from public TCR beta signatures.

TCRdb analysed the reads with MiXCR anew, one entry per CDR3 protein. Of approximately 990,000 distinct CDR3 sequences listed, roughly 30% are singletons. This clonotype was seen at least ten times. Its antigen is not known. Study-wide results and limits: The response measured ex vivo was dominated by TCR beta clonotypes (HLA-C-restricted and CMV-specific).

This TCR was recovered from a human donor in good health (CMV status not recorded). Some clones in this sample may be carry-over from other donors' samples. Sample: cultured CD8+ T cells from PBMCs, taken from culture after CMV antigen stimulation.

CDR3 protein: CASSLSGGAGLFF. CDR3 DNA: TGTGCCAGCAGCTTGAGCGGGGGGGCCGGATTGTTCTTC. The V gene is TRBV7-6, the J gene TRBJ2-1; 10 nucleotides line up with TRBD2. V lost 3 bases to trimming and J lost 15 bases; unmatched junction nucleotides: 8. The CDR3 is made up of 13 amino acids. CDR1 is SGHVS, CDR2 FNYEAQ, per germline. Drawing the rest from reference TRBV7-6 and TRBJ2-1, the complete variable domain is GAGVSQSPRYKVTKRGQDVALRCDPISGHVSLYWYRQALGQGPEFLTYFNYEAQQDKSGLPNDRFSAERPEGSISTLTIQRTEQRDSAMYRCASSLSGGAGLFFGPGTRLTVL.